Following are 2 T cell receptor beta chains from one sample sequenced in a study of blood T cells in healthy people across ages. PCR was performed a second time for about 7 to 11 cycles using a sample-barcoded 5' primer and a J-beta primer mix. One entry per CDR3 protein, called by TCRdb with MiXCR from the 5' RACE reads. The sample lists approximately 730,000 distinct CDR3 sequences; roughly 50% were seen once. The sequenced material came from blood. The receptors shown here come from a man older than 75 in good health.

The gene calls are TRBV7-6 and TRBJ1-2, with D tentatively TRBD1 (6 bases). The CDR3 contains 15 residues. CDR1 is SGHVS and CDR2 is FNYEAQ in the germline V gene. V was pared by 2 bases and J by 4 bases, with 14 bases between. The chain's CDR3 is CASSLRGNDFYGYTF. The CDR3 DNA reads TGTGCCAGCAGCTTAAGGGGGAACGACTTCTATGGCTACACCTTC. The entire variable domain, with the rest obtained from reference TRBV7-6 and TRBJ1-2, is as follows: GAGVSQSPRYKVTKRGQDVALRCDPISGHVSLYWYRQALGQGPEFLTYFNYEAQQDKSGLPNDRFSAERPEGSISTLTIQRTEQRDSAMYRCASSLRGNDFYGYTFGSGTRLTVV.

The chain employs TRBV6-5 and TRBJ2-3, with D unresolved. There are 12 residues in the CDR3. V lost 2 bases and J lost 7, with 7 bases in between. In germline, CDR1 is MNHEY, CDR2 SVGAGI. The CDR3 protein is CASSYMGNTQYF. The CDR3 bases are TGTGCCAGCAGTTACATGGGGAATACGCAGTATTTT.